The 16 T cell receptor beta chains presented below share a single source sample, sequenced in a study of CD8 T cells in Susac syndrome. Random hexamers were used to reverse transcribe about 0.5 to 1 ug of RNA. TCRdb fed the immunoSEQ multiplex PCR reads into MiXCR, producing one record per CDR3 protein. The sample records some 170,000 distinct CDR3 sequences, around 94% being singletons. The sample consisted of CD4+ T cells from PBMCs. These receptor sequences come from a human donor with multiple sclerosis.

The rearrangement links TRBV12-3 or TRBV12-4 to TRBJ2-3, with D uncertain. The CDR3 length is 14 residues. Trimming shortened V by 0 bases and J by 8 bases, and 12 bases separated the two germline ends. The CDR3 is CASSLASGWGTQYF. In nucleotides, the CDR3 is TGTGCCAGCAGTTTAGCATCCGGTTGGGGTACGCAGTATTTT.

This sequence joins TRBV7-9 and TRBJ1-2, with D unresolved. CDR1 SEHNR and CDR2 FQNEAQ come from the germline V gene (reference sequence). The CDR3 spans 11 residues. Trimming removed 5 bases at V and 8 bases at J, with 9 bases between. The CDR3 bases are TGTGCCAGCAGCGCTGACGGGGGCTACACCTTC. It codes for CASSADGGYTF.

The chain's CDR3 is CASSPPSGENTEAFF. The DNA of the CDR3 is TGTGCCAGCAGTCCCCCGTCAGGGGAGAACACTGAAGCTTTCTTT. This sequence joins TRBV28 and TRBJ1-1, with TRBD1 as a possible D gene (6 bases). The germline V gene encodes CDR1 MDHEN and CDR2 SYDVKM. The CDR3 runs 15 residues. V lost 5 bases and J lost 1, with 14 bases in between.

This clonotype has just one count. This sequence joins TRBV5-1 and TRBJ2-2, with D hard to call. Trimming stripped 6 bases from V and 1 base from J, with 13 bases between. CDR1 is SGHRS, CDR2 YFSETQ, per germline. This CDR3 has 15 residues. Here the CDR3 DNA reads TGCGCCAGCATGATCGGCGGATGGAACACCGGGGAGCTGTTTTTT. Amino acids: CASMIGGWNTGELFF.

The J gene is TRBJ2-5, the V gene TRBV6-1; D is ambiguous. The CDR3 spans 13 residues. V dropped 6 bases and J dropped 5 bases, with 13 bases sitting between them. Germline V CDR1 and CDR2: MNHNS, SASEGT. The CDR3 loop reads CASRENTLETQYF. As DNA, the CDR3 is TGTGCCAGCAGGGAGAACACGCTTGAGACCCAGTACTTC.

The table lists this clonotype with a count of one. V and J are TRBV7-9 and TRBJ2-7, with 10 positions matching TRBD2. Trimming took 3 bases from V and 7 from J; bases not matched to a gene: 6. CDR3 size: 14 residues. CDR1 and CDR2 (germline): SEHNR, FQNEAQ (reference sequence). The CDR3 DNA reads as TGTGCCAGCAGCTTTAGCGGGAGGCTAGGGGAGCAGTACTTC. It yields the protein CASSFSGRLGEQYF.

The CDR3 reads CAWKQGNLDTEAFF. DNA for the CDR3: TGTGCCTGGAAACAGGGTAATTTGGACACTGAAGCTTTCTTT. The V gene is TRBV30, the J gene TRBJ1-1; D might be TRBD1 (6 bases). The CDR3 length is 14 residues. Per germline, CDR1 GTSNPN and CDR2 SVGIG (reference sequence). With 4 bases removed from V and 3 bases from J, the gap between germline ends came to 15 bases.

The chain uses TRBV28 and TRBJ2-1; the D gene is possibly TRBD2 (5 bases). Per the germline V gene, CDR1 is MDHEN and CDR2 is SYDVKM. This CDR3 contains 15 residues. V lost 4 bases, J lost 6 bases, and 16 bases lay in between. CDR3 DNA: TGTGCCAGCAGTTCCGGCGGGCTAGCTCTCAATGAGCAGTTCTTC. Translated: CASSSGGLALNEQFF.

As DNA, the CDR3 is TGTGCCACCAGTGGGCAGGGGCCTAACACTGAAGCTTTCTTT. Translated: CATSGQGPNTEAFF. The chain combines TRBV24-1 with TRBJ1-1; D may be TRBD1 (6 bases). Germline loops: CDR1 KGHDR, CDR2 SFDVKD. V was shortened by 5 bases and J by 2 bases, with 11 bases between the two germline ends. The CDR3 covers 14 residues.

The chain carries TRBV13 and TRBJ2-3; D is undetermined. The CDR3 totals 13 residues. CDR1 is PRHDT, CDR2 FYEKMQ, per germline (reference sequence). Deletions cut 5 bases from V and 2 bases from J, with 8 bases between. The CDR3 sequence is CASSPRATDTQYF. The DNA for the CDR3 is TGTGCCAGCAGCCCCCGGGCCACAGATACGCAGTATTTT.

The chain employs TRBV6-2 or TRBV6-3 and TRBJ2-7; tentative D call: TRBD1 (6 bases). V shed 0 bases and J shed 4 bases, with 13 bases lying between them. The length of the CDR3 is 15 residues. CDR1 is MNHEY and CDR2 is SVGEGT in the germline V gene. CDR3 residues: CASSYSSGQIYEQYF. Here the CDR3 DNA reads TGTGCCAGCAGTTACTCGAGCGGACAGATATACGAGCAGTACTTC.

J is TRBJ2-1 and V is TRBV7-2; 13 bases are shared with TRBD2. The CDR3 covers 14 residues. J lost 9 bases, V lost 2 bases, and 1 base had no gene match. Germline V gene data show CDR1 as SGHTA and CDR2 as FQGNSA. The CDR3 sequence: CASSLWTSGSEQFF. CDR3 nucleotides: TGTGCCAGCAGCTTATGGACTAGCGGGAGTGAGCAGTTCTTC.

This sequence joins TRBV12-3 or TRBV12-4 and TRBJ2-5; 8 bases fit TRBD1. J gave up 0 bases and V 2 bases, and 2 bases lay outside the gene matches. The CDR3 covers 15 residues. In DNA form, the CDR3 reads TGTGCCAGCAGTTTAAACAGGGGGGACCAAGAGACCCAGTACTTC. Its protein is CASSLNRGDQETQYF.

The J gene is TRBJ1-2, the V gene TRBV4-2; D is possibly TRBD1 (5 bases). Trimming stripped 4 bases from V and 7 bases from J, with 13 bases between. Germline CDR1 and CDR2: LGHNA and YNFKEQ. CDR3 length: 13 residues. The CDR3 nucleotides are TGTGCCAGCAGCCGAGCCAGGGTCTCTGGCTACACCTTC. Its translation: CASSRARVSGYTF.

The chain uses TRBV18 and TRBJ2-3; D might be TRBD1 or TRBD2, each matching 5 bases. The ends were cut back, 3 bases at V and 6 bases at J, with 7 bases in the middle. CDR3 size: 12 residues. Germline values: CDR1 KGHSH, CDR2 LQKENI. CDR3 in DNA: TGTGCCAGCTCACCGAGGGACGATACGCAGTATTTT. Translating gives CASSPRDDTQYF.

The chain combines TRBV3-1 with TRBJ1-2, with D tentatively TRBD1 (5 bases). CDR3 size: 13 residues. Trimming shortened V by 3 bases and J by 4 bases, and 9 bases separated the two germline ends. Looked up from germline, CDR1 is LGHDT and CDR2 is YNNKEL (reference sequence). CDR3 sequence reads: CASSHPGAYGYTF. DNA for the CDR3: TGTGCCAGCAGCCACCCCGGGGCCTATGGCTACACCTTC.